These 19 T cell receptor beta chains originate from one sample sequenced in a study of OX40 agonist ivuxolimab in advanced cancers. Profiling relied on immunoSEQ multiplex PCR, and the TCRdb table lists in-frame clones only, not all of them. The table shows tens of thousands of clones, with roughly 84% occurring only once. Source: CD4+ or CD8+ T cells sorted from blood, taken in a trial of the OX40 agonist ivuxolimab. These receptors all come from an adult with an advanced solid tumor such as melanoma, head and neck, liver or kidney cancer.

The V gene is TRBV25-1, the J gene TRBJ2-7, with TRBD2 matching 14 bases. Per the germline V gene, CDR1 is MGHDK and CDR2 is SYGVNS. The V and J ends lost 8 bases and 12 bases, in that order; junction bases with no gene match: 12. CDR3 length: 14 residues. CDR3 bases: TGTGCCAGCGAGAAGGGACTAGCGGGAGTGGGGCCGTACTTC. Translated: CASEKGLAGVGPYF.

The V and J genes are TRBV18 and TRBJ2-5, with TRBD1 as a possible D gene (7 bases). This CDR3 is built from 15 residues. The V and J ends lost 2 bases and 5 bases respectively, with 15 bases between them. CDR1 is KGHSH, CDR2 LQKENI, per germline. The CDR3 DNA sequence: TGTGCCAGCTCACCATACCAGGGGGGTCCTGAGACCCAGTACTTC. The encoded protein is CASSPYQGGPETQYF.

This chain links TRBV6-4 with TRBJ2-3, with 7 bases matching TRBD2. This CDR3 spans 15 amino acids. V lost 4 bases and J lost 8; bases outside the gene matches: 12. CDR1 is MRHNA, CDR2 SNTAGT, per germline. CDR3 DNA sequence: TGTGCCAGCAGTGTAATCGGGGGGAGTGGAGCTACGCAGTATTTT. It yields the protein CASSVIGGSGATQYF.

The rearrangement links TRBV6-6 to TRBJ1-1; tentative D call: TRBD1 (5 bases). The CDR3 is 12 residues long. The V gene lost 6 bases and the J gene lost 4 bases, with 9 bases spanning the gap. Germline CDR1 reads MNHNY; CDR2 reads SVGAGI (reference sequence). This chain's CDR3 is CASRNGGTEAFF. The CDR3 nucleotides are TGTGCCAGCAGAAACGGGGGCACTGAAGCTTTCTTT.

V is TRBV19 and J is TRBJ2-3; D is perhaps TRBD2 (6 bases). CDR1 and CDR2 (germline): LNHDA, SQIVND (reference sequence). The CDR3 consists of 13 residues. Trimming stripped 6 bases from V and 6 bases from J, with 13 bases between. The DNA of the CDR3 is TGTGCCAGTAGCCCGGGGGATTCGGATACGCAGTATTTT. This encodes CASSPGDSDTQYF.

This chain links TRBV6-4 with TRBJ2-3; D might be TRBD1 or TRBD2, each matching 5 bases. V was trimmed by 4 bases and J by 5 bases, leaving 7 bases between them. Germline-derived CDR1 and CDR2 are MRHNA and SNTAGT. CDR3 length: 12 amino acids. CDR3 sequence: CASSGDGDTQYF. The CDR3 DNA follows: TGTGCCAGCAGTGGGGACGGAGATACGCAGTATTTT.

This clone occurred once. The chain has TRBV5-4 and TRBJ1-1, with TRBD1 matching over 7 bases. The length of the CDR3 is 16 residues. The germline gives CDR1 SGHNT, CDR2 YYREEE (reference sequence). The junction had 10 bases not matched to a gene; V was cut back by 5 bases and J by 0 bases. CDR3 residues: CASSKDRSTMNTEAFF. The DNA for the CDR3 is TGTGCCAGCAGTAAGGACAGGAGCACTATGAACACTGAAGCTTTCTTT.

The rearrangement links TRBV7-2 to TRBJ2-1; D gene ambiguous. Trimming removed 5 bases at V and 11 bases at J, with 13 bases between. CDR3 length: 12 residues. In germline, CDR1 is SGHTA, CDR2 FQGNSA. The CDR3 region has the DNA TGTGCCAGCAGCCTGATGACTGGTAAGCAGTTCTTC. Amino acids: CASSLMTGKQFF.

The chain combines TRBV7-3 with TRBJ2-3; the match to TRBD2 covers 10 bases. Germline values: CDR1 SGHTA, CDR2 FQGTGA. V trimming: 4 bases; J trimming: 4 bases; junction bases outside the gene matches: 8. The CDR3 runs 16 residues. The CDR3 DNA reads as TGTGCCAGCAGCTCTCGGGCTAGCGGGAGCCCAGATACGCAGTATTTT. Translating gives CASSSRASGSPDTQYF.

The J gene is TRBJ2-3, the V gene TRBV5-1, with 8 bases fitting TRBD2. The junction had 5 bases not matched to a gene; V was cut back by 2 bases and J by 0 bases. Germline V gives CDR1 SGHRS, CDR2 YFSETQ. The CDR3 runs 16 residues. CDR3 sequence: CASSLGAGASTDTQYF. The CDR3 coding sequence is TGCGCCAGCAGCTTAGGAGCGGGGGCTAGCACAGATACGCAGTATTTT.

This rearrangement joins TRBV2 to TRBJ2-2; TRBD2 aligns across 10 bases. The CDR3 extends over 18 amino acids. V was pared by 2 bases and J by 0 bases, with 6 bases of the junction left unmatched. Per the germline V gene, CDR1 is SNHLY and CDR2 is FYNNEI. CDR3: CASSETLAGVSNTGELFF. CDR3 nucleotide sequence: TGTGCCAGCAGTGAAACCCTAGCGGGAGTTTCGAACACCGGGGAGCTGTTTTTT.

The chain combines TRBV10-3 with TRBJ2-7, with a tentative D call TRBD1 (5 bases). The CDR3 is made up of 13 amino acids. Germline V gives CDR1 ENHRY, CDR2 SYGVKD. The ends were cut back, 2 bases at V and 7 bases at J, with 12 bases in the middle. Here the CDR3 reads CAISEARVEEQYF. In nucleotides, the CDR3 is TGTGCCATCAGTGAGGCCAGGGTCGAAGAGCAGTACTTC.

J is TRBJ2-1 and V is TRBV12-5; no definite D call. The V end lost 2 bases, the J end lost 8 bases, and 4 bases lay between the germline ends. Germline CDR1 is LGHNT and CDR2 is FRNRAP. The CDR3 contains 11 residues. CDR3 protein: CASGLSDEQFF. The CDR3 region has the DNA TGTGCTAGTGGTTTGTCTGATGAGCAGTTCTTC.

This chain uses TRBV5-6 with TRBJ2-3; TRBD2 matches 12 bases. Looked up from germline, CDR1 is SGHDT and CDR2 is YYEEEE. V gave up 2 bases and J gave up 3 bases; unmatched junction bases: 7. This CDR3 contains 17 residues. The DNA for the CDR3 is TGTGCCAGCAGCTTCCTAGCGGGAGGGCCAGGGACAGATACGCAGTATTTT. It codes for CASSFLAGGPGTDTQYF.

The J gene is TRBJ2-1, the V gene TRBV5-1; 9 bases match TRBD2. The CDR3 loop spans 15 amino acids. Germline CDR1 reads SGHRS; CDR2 reads YFSETQ. The junction had 6 bases not matched to a gene; V was cut back by 4 bases and J by 4 bases. The CDR3 here is CASSAQLAGYNEQFF. CDR3 DNA sequence: TGCGCCAGCAGCGCCCAACTAGCGGGTTACAATGAGCAGTTCTTC.

This sequence joins TRBV4-2 and TRBJ2-7; 7 bases line up with TRBD1. In germline, CDR1 is LGHNA, CDR2 YNFKEQ. Trimming at V came to 1 base and at J to 3 bases, leaving 3 bases not matched to a gene. This CDR3 has 14 residues. The CDR3 sequence is CASSQGGQNYEQYF. The CDR3 DNA is TGTGCCAGCAGCCAAGGGGGACAGAACTACGAGCAGTACTTC.

The chain couples TRBV7-2 to TRBJ2-2; no definite D call. Germline CDR1 is SGHTA and CDR2 is FQGNSA. V was trimmed by 3 bases and J by 0 bases, leaving 5 bases between them. The CDR3 has 14 amino acids. The CDR3, as DNA: TGTGCCAGCAGCTTGCACACGAACACCGGGGAGCTGTTTTTT. This codes for CASSLHTNTGELFF.

The V and J genes are TRBV2 and TRBJ2-1, with 9 positions matching TRBD1. Unmatched junction bases numbered 16, after V lost 6 bases and J lost 16 bases. CDR1 is SNHLY, CDR2 FYNNEI, per germline. This CDR3 contains 14 residues. CDR3 in DNA: TGTGCCAGCAGCGACTACTCCGGGACAGGGACTTTATTCTTC. As protein: CASSDYSGTGTLFF. Full variable domain (rest looked up from reference TRBV2 and TRBJ2-1): EPEVTQTPSHQVTQMGQEVILRCVPISNHLYFYWYRQILGQKVEFLVSFYNNEISEKSEIFDDQFSVERPDGSNFTLKIRSTKLEDSAMYFCASSDYSGTGTLFFGPGTRLTVL.

This rearrangement joins TRBV19 to TRBJ2-2; 7 bases align to TRBD2. This CDR3 has 16 amino acids. The V gene's germline CDR1 is LNHDA and CDR2 SQIVND (reference sequence). Unmatched junction bases numbered 6, after V lost 5 bases and J lost 0 bases. CDR3 DNA: TGTGCCAGTAGTGCTCGTAGCGGGCCGAACACCGGGGAGCTGTTTTTT. Its translation is CASSARSGPNTGELFF. Combining the CDR3 with reference TRBV19 and TRBJ2-2 gives the whole variable domain DGGITQSPKYLFRKEGQNVTLSCEQNLNHDAMYWYRQDPGQGLRLIYYSQIVNDFQKGDIAEGYSVSREKKESFPLTVTSAQKNPTAFYLCASSARSGPNTGELFFGEGSRLTVL.